A selection of T cell receptor beta chains follows, all from one sample in a study of CD4 T cell repertoires in COVID-19. Repertoires were generated with immunoSEQ multiplex PCR, while TCRdb's copy carries only in-frame clones and drops some. The table lists fewer than 10,000 clones, 80% to 90% of them singletons, with 2% to 2.5% in the top ten. Sequencing was performed on effector memory CD4+ T cells from blood, taken before the COVID-19 pandemic. The receptor set was obtained from a human donor who had COVID-19. CDR3s include the opening cysteine and the closing phenylalanine or tryptophan. The D gene is left open where the match is weak. Not all rows give a size; the values are once, few, many and, for expanded clones, a class.

TRBJ1-1 . . TRBV25-1 TGTGCCAGCAGTGAATCCCCAGGGCGCACTGAAGCTTTCTTT CASSESPGRTEAFF
TRBJ2-3 . . TRBV5-1 TGCGCCAGCAGCTTCCCCCCCGGGGGCACAGATACGCAGTATTTT CASSFPPGGTDTQYF
TRBJ2-3 TRBD1 . TRBV15 TGTGCCACCAGCAGAGGGACAGGGGTGACAGATACGCAGTATTTT CATSRGTGVTDTQYF
TRBJ1-3 . . TRBV19 TGTGCCTCCGCTCCTGCGGGGACTGGAAACACCATATATTTT CASAPAGTGNTIYF
TRBJ2-3 TRBD1 . TRBV10-2 TGCGCCAGCAGTGACCCTGGGACAGCTAGCACAGATACGCAGTATTTT CASSDPGTASTDTQYF
TRBJ1-2 . once TRBV19 TGTGCCAGTATTGGGCAAGTCAACAACTATGGCTACACCTTC CASIGQVNNYGYTF
TRBJ2-1 TRBD2 . TRBV7-9 TGTGCCAGCAGCTTAATAGCGGGGGGGCCCAATGAGCAGTTCTTC CASSLIAGGPNEQFF
TRBJ1-5 TRBD1 few TRBV5-8 TGTGCCAGCACCCCCATTCGCAGGGGGAGCAATCAGCCCCAGCATTTT CASTPIRRGSNQPQHF
TRBJ2-2 TRBD2 . TRBV5-4 TGTGCCAGCAGCTCGGGACTAGCGTCTACCGGGGAGCTGTTTTTT CASSSGLASTGELFF
TRBJ1-5 . . TRBV11-2 TGTGCCAGCAAGCTTACGGACAGTAATCAGCCCCAGCATTTT CASKLTDSNQPQHF
TRBJ2-7 . . TRBV5-1 TGCGCCAGCAGCTTGGCCGACAGGACAAACTCCTACGAGCAGTACTTC CASSLADRTNSYEQYF
TRBJ1-2 TRBD1 . TRBV13 TGTGCCAGCAGCTTCACTGGAGGGGACAGGGATAATGGCTACACCTTC CASSFTGGDRDNGYTF
TRBJ2-7 . . TRBV7-2 TGTGCCAGCAGTCAACAGTTAAGCTCCTACGAGCAGTACTTC CASSQQLSSYEQYF
TRBJ2-4 . medium-sized TRBV5-1 TGCGCCAGCAGCTTAGATATGGCGGAAAACATTCAGTACTTC CASSLDMAENIQYF
TRBJ2-3 . . TRBV7-9 TGTGCCAGCAGCTCCGGGATGGGACACACAGATACGCAGTATTTT CASSSGMGHTDTQYF
TRBJ1-4 TRBD1 . TRBV7-2 TGTGCCAGCAGCTTGGGACCCACAGGGGGCGGTGAAAAACTGTTTTTT CASSLGPTGGGEKLFF
TRBJ2-1 TRBD2 . TRBV7-2 TGTGCCAGCAGCTTAGTAGGTGGGAGGGTAAGTGAGCAGTTCTTC CASSLVGGRVSEQFF
TRBJ2-3 TRBD2 . TRBV5-4 TGTGCCAGCAGCTTTAAAATTGACCGGGGGGGAGATACGCAGTATTTT CASSFKIDRGGDTQYF
TRBJ2-1 TRBD2 . TRBV5-1 TGCGCCAGCAGTAGCGGGAGTTCTTACAATGAGCAGTTCTTC CASSSGSSYNEQFF
TRBJ1-6 . once TRBV5-1 TGCGCCAGCAGCTTGGAGGCGACAGATTCACCCCTCCACTTT CASSLEATDSPLHF
TRBJ2-3 . . TRBV9 TGTGCCAGCAGCGTAGGCGGGACGACAGATACGCAGTATTTT CASSVGGTTDTQYF
TRBJ2-2 . . TRBV19 TGTGCCAGTAGTAAGGTAGCGGAGACCGGGGAGCTGTTTTTT CASSKVAETGELFF
TRBJ1-2 TRBD1 . TRBV18 TGTGCCAGCTCACCCCTGACGGGACAGCCACGGAATGGCTACACCTTC CASSPLTGQPRNGYTF
TRBJ1-4 TRBD1 . TRBV7-3 TGTGCCAGCAGCCAGGGACAGAATGAAAAACTGTTTTTT CASSQGQNEKLFF
TRBJ1-2 . . TRBV19 TGTGCCAGTAGTACTCATGGACACTTACCCTATGGCTACACCTTC CASSTHGHLPYGYTF
TRBJ2-7 TRBD2 few TRBV6-9 TGTGCCAGCAGTGCCAGACCTCTAGCGGGAGGAGACTACGAGCAGTACTTC CASSARPLAGGDYEQYF
TRBJ2-1 . . TRBV27 TGTGCCAGCAGTTTAGGGGGGAACTCCTACAATGAGCAGTTCTTC CASSLGGNSYNEQFF
TRBJ2-2 . . TRBV7-3 TGTGCCAGCAGCTTAAACCCCCAGGGTGCCACCGGGGAGCTGTTTTTT CASSLNPQGATGELFF
TRBJ2-5 TRBD2 . TRBV6-6 TGTGCCAGCAGTGGGACTAGCGGGGGGTTCCAAGAGACCCAGTACTTC CASSGTSGGFQETQYF
TRBJ2-4 TRBD2 . TRBV5-8 TGTGCCAGCAGTCGGACTAGCGGGAGCCTTCAGTACTTC CASSRTSGSLQYF
TRBJ1-1 TRBD1 . TRBV5-1 TGCGCCAGCAGCTTGGGGGGGACAGACACTGAAGCTTTCTTT CASSLGGTDTEAFF
TRBJ1-6 TRBD1 . TRBV19 TGTGCCAGTAACACGGGGGGACAGGGGATAAGGAATTCACCCCTCCACTTT CASNTGGQGIRNSPLHF
TRBJ2-7 . . TRBV27 TGTGCCAGCAGGCCGGGACTCCCGCCGGCACGCGAGCAGTACTTC CASRPGLPPAREQYF
TRBJ1-1 TRBD1 . TRBV27 TGTGCCAGCATTGACAGGGCGGCTGAAGCTTTCTTT CASIDRAAEAFF
TRBJ1-1 TRBD1 . TRBV6-5 TGTGCCAGCTGGACAGGTTCGATGATCACTGAAGCTTTCTTT CASWTGSMITEAFF
TRBJ1-2 . . TRBV7-9 TGTGCCAGCAGCTTAACCTTGGACAGTCTCTATGGCTACACCTTC CASSLTLDSLYGYTF
TRBJ2-5 TRBD2 . TRBV7-3 TGTGCCAGCAGCTTAAGGGGGGGAGACTACCAAGAGACCCAGTACTTC CASSLRGGDYQETQYF
TRBJ2-3 . . TRBV6-6 TGTGCCAGCAGATACACAGATACGCAGTATTTT CASRYTDTQYF
TRBJ2-5 . . TRBV19 TGTGCCAGTACGTTCTCGTTCTGGGGGCCCGGGACCCAGTACTTC CASTFSFWGPGTQYF
TRBJ1-2 . . TRBV5-4 TGTGCCAGCAGCCCTGGCGGATGGGAGTCTGGCTACACCTTC CASSPGGWESGYTF
TRBJ2-3 TRBD2 once TRBV7-6 TGTGCCAGCAGCTCGGGACTATCAACAGATACGCAGTATTTT CASSSGLSTDTQYF